Following are 8 T cell receptor beta chains from one sample sequenced in a study of blood T cell repertoires in COVID-19. Measured with immunoSEQ multiplex PCR; TCRdb has only the in-frame clones, and not every one. The table shows fewer than 200,000 clones, with 80% to 85% occurring only once. The sample consisted of peripheral blood. The source of these receptors is a man between 65 and 79 years old with active or convalescent COVID-19.

A remark on this clone: The same CDR3 can be traced to other DNA sequences in this sample. This chain links TRBV2 with TRBJ1-4, with 7 bases fitting TRBD1. The junction had 6 bases not matched to a gene; V was cut back by 6 bases and J by 5 bases. CDR1 SNHLY and CDR2 FYNNEI come from the germline V gene. This CDR3 region has 14 residues. CDR3 DNA sequence: TGTGCCAGCAGAAGGGACAGTTCCAATGAAAAACTGTTTTTT. It yields the protein CASRRDSSNEKLFF.

The chain couples TRBV28 to TRBJ2-2; 8 bases match TRBD2. J was trimmed by 5 bases and V by 5 bases; bases with no gene match: 10. Germline V gene data show CDR1 as MDHEN and CDR2 as SYDVKM. The CDR3 consists of 16 residues. This CDR3 reads CASSAPGTRATGELFF. The CDR3 DNA reads TGTGCCAGCAGTGCCCCCGGGACTAGGGCTACCGGGGAGCTGTTTTTT.

The V and J genes are TRBV25-1 and TRBJ1-4; 9 nucleotides agree with TRBD1. Trimming took 2 bases from V and 8 from J; bases not matched to a gene: 6. Germline CDR1 reads MGHDK; CDR2 reads SYGVNS. The CDR3 is made up of 15 amino acids. The CDR3 sequence: CASSEPGTGKEKLFF. CDR3 bases: TGTGCCAGCAGTGAACCCGGGACAGGGAAGGAAAAACTGTTTTTT.

The genes are TRBV7-8 and TRBJ2-3; 8 positions agree with TRBD2. CDR1 is SGHVS and CDR2 is FQNEAQ in the germline V gene. The length of the CDR3 is 18 residues. Trimming removed 3 bases from V and 1 base from J; junction bases left unmatched: 12. The CDR3 DNA reads TGTGCCAGCAGCTTCCACTCCAGCGGGAGCGGGGGCACAGATACGCAGTATTTT. It specifies CASSFHSSGSGGTDTQYF. Full variable domain (outside the CDR3, taken from reference TRBV7-8 and TRBJ2-3): GAGVSQSPRYKVAKRGQDVALRCDPISGHVSLFWYQQALGQGPEFLTYFQNEAQLDKSGLPSDRFFAERPEGSVSTLKIQRTQQEDSAVYLCASSFHSSGSGGTDTQYFGPGTRLTVL.

The chain recombines TRBV5-1 with TRBJ1-4, with D perhaps TRBD1 (6 bases). Germline assignment: CDR1 SGHRS and CDR2 YFSETQ. V was clipped by 4 bases and J by 3 bases, with 16 bases between them. The length of the CDR3 is 16 residues. CDR3 sequence: CASSTNTGWPNEKLFF. In DNA form, the CDR3 reads TGCGCCAGCAGCACAAACACAGGGTGGCCTAATGAAAAACTGTTTTTT.

This chain connects TRBV18 to TRBJ2-7; TRBD2 might be the D (6 bases). V lost 3 bases to trimming and J lost 2 bases, with 11 bases between them. The germline gives CDR1 KGHSH, CDR2 LQKENI. The CDR3 is made up of 14 amino acids. Here the CDR3 DNA reads TGTGCCAGCTCACCTGCGGGAAGAACCTACGAGCAGTACTTC. This translates into CASSPAGRTYEQYF.

The V gene is TRBV5-5, the J gene TRBJ1-4; D is unclear. V dropped 4 bases and J dropped 2 bases, with 12 bases sitting between them. CDR3 length equals 15 residues. The germline gives CDR1 SGHKS, CDR2 YYEKEE (reference sequence). The CDR3 loop is CASSREGATNEKLFF. CDR3 nucleotides: TGTGCCAGCAGCCGGGAGGGCGCGACTAATGAAAAACTGTTTTTT.

The DNA for the CDR3 is TGTGCCAGCAGTTTTGCTGGGGAGAGCAATCAGCCCCAGCATTTT. As protein: CASSFAGESNQPQHF. The chain joins TRBV28 to TRBJ1-5; unclear D gene. Looked up from germline, CDR1 is MDHEN and CDR2 is SYDVKM. V was pared by 3 bases and J by 1 base, with 10 bases between. The CDR3 is 15 residues long. The variable domain in full, with the rest retrieved from reference TRBV28 and TRBJ1-5, is DVKVTQSSRYLVKRTGEKVFLECVQDMDHENMFWYRQDPGLGLRLIYFSYDVKMKEKGDIPEGYSVSREKKERFSLILESASTNQTSMYLCASSFAGESNQPQHFGDGTRLSIL.